This entry lists 29 T cell receptor beta chains sequenced from one sample in a study of cytomegalovirus exposure and HLA in healthy donors. In the PCR, 60 Vbeta and 13 Jbeta primers were used. Produced via immunoSEQ multiplex PCR; TCRdb's table is partial and in-frame only. The table records around 130,000 clones, over 70% of them present only once. The source material was PBMCs. The receptors come from a woman in her forties in good health and CMV-seropositive.

The rearrangement joins TRBV28 to TRBJ2-7; 7 bases agree with TRBD1. The CDR3 is made up of 15 amino acids. Losses at the gene ends were 5 bases for V and 2 bases for J; bases not matched to a gene: 9. Germline CDR1 MDHEN, CDR2 SYDVKM. CDR3 region: CASSEYRGSAYEQYF. The CDR3 bases are TGTGCCAGCAGTGAGTACAGGGGAAGTGCCTACGAGCAGTACTTC.

This clone was counted between two and nine times. The CDR3 bases are TGTGCCAGCTCCTGGGACACTAACACCGGGGAGCTGTTTTTT. It translates to CASSWDTNTGELFF. V usage is TRBV18 and J usage is TRBJ2-2, with D perhaps TRBD1 (6 bases). V gave up 6 bases and J gave up 2 bases, with 10 bases separating them. This CDR3 contains 14 residues. Per the germline V gene, CDR1 is KGHSH and CDR2 is LQKENI.

The V and J genes are TRBV6-5 and TRBJ1-6, with a possible D match to TRBD1 (6 bases). CDR1 is MNHEY and CDR2 is SVGAGI in the germline V gene. The V gene lost 5 bases and the J gene lost 7 bases, with 15 bases spanning the gap. The CDR3 spans 15 residues. The CDR3 nucleotides read TGTGCCAGCAGTCACAGGGCTAGTATGAATTCACCCCTCCACTTT. Its translation: CASSHRASMNSPLHF.

This clone was recorded a few times. V gene TRBV4-1 combines with J gene TRBJ1-1, with TRBD1 as a possible D gene (6 bases). V lost 6 bases and J 3 bases, leaving 20 bases between the germline ends. There are 16 residues in the CDR3. The germline V gene has CDR1 MGHRA and CDR2 YSYEKL. The CDR3 bases are TGCGCCAGCAGATCCCCGGGACAAAAAAGGGACACTGAAGCTTTCTTT. Protein: CASRSPGQKRDTEAFF.

This clone was counted only a few times. The chain carries TRBV6-6 and TRBJ1-4; 8 bases line up with TRBD1. This CDR3 has 16 residues. V lost 5 bases and J lost 3; bases outside the gene matches: 8. Germline V gene lookup returns CDR1 MNHNY and CDR2 SVGAGI (reference sequence). This CDR3 is CASSSTGGASNEKLFF. The CDR3 coding sequence is TGTGCCAGCAGTAGTACAGGGGGAGCTTCTAATGAAAAACTGTTTTTT.

The V call is TRBV28, the J call TRBJ1-6; D possibly corresponds to TRBD1 (5 bases). Germline CDR1 reads MDHEN; CDR2 reads SYDVKM. The CDR3 totals 14 residues. V dropped 4 bases and J dropped 7 bases, with 11 bases sitting between them. In DNA, the CDR3 is TGTGCCAGCAGTTATCAGACAGCAAATTCACCCCTCCACTTT. This encodes CASSYQTANSPLHF. Filled out from reference TRBV28 and TRBJ1-6, the complete variable domain reads DVKVTQSSRYLVKRTGEKVFLECVQDMDHENMFWYRQDPGLGLRLIYFSYDVKMKEKGDIPEGYSVSREKKERFSLILESASTNQTSMYLCASSYQTANSPLHFGNGTRLTVT.

The chain is built from TRBV7-3 and TRBJ2-2, with 8 bases identical to TRBD1. Germline V gives CDR1 SGHTA, CDR2 FQGTGA. V shed 4 bases and J 2 bases; nucleotides not matched to a gene: 9. The CDR3 covers 17 residues. In DNA, the CDR3 is TGTGCCAGCAGCTCCCGAGGGACAGGATCTAACACCGGGGAGCTGTTTTTT. It codes for CASSSRGTGSNTGELFF.

This chain joins TRBV28 and TRBJ1-2; perhaps TRBD1 as D (6 bases). Germline lookup yields CDR1 MDHEN and CDR2 SYDVKM. CDR3 size: 13 residues. The ends were cut back, 6 bases at V and 7 bases at J, with 15 bases in the middle. The CDR3 region is CASSFQGRAGYTF. In nucleotides, the CDR3 is TGTGCCAGCAGCTTCCAGGGGAGGGCTGGCTACACCTTC.

This clone was found a few times. This rearrangement joins TRBV4-2 to TRBJ1-3, with D maybe TRBD1 (6 bases). CDR1 is LGHNA and CDR2 is YNFKEQ in the germline V gene. The CDR3 totals 16 residues. V lost 1 base and J lost 1, with 11 bases in between. The CDR3 protein is CASSQGQALSGNTIYF. The CDR3 bases are TGTGCCAGCAGCCAAGGACAGGCTCTTTCTGGAAACACCATATATTTT.

The rearrangement links TRBV6-1 to TRBJ1-5, with D possibly TRBD1 on 5 matching bases. V gave up 7 bases and J gave up 6 bases, with 16 bases separating them. The CDR3 runs to 14 residues. CDR1 and CDR2 (germline): MNHNS, SASEGT. The CDR3 bases are TGTGCCAGCATCTTGGGGGGGGTGGTTCAGCCCCAGCATTTT. This encodes CASILGGVVQPQHF.

The chain joins TRBV28 to TRBJ2-2, with 12 positions matching TRBD2. J gave up 4 bases and V 4 bases, and 16 bases lay outside the gene matches. CDR1 and CDR2 from the germline V gene are MDHEN and SYDVKM. This CDR3 is built from 20 residues. The chain's CDR3 is CASSSPGLGTSGRPTGELFF. The CDR3 coding sequence is TGTGCCAGCAGTTCACCGGGACTGGGGACTAGCGGGCGCCCCACCGGGGAGCTGTTTTTT.

The chain combines TRBV7-2 with TRBJ2-1; D not resolved. Germline V gives CDR1 SGHTA, CDR2 FQGNSA. Trimming removed 7 bases from V and 1 base from J, with 17 bases in between. The CDR3 sequence is 16 residues long. Here the CDR3 reads CASTPEAVRSYNEQFF. In DNA, the CDR3 is TGTGCCAGCACACCCGAGGCGGTTAGGTCCTACAATGAGCAGTTCTTC. Full variable domain (rest looked up from reference TRBV7-2 and TRBJ2-1): GAGVSQSPSNKVTEKGKDVELRCDPISGHTALYWYRQSLGQGLEFLIYFQGNSAPDKSGLPSDRFSAERTGGSVSTLTIQRTQQEDSAVYLCASTPEAVRSYNEQFFGPGTRLTVL.

The J gene is TRBJ1-6, the V gene TRBV6-1, with unresolved D. Trimming left V 6 bases short and J 13 bases short, with 22 bases between. The germline gives CDR1 MNHNS, CDR2 SASEGT. This CDR3 has 15 residues. The CDR3 loop reads CASRAGLADFGPLHF. The CDR3, as DNA: TGTGCCAGCAGGGCGGGCCTGGCTGACTTTGGGCCCCTCCACTTT.

To note about this clone: The sample contains more than one DNA sequence encoding this CDR3. The gene calls are TRBV27 and TRBJ2-6; D is undetermined. The V end was cut by 0 bases, the J end by 3 bases, with 3 bases between. CDR3 size: 14 residues. Per germline, CDR1 MNHEY and CDR2 SMNVEV (reference sequence). CDR3 region: CASSLSSGANVLTF. The CDR3 DNA reads as TGTGCCAGCAGTTTATCGAGTGGGGCCAACGTCCTGACTTTC.

This chain uses TRBV11-2 with TRBJ2-3; D possibly corresponds to TRBD2 (6 bases). Trimming pared 5 bases from V and 3 bases from J, leaving 21 bases between. CDR1 SGHAT and CDR2 FQNNGV come from the germline V gene. CDR3 size: 17 residues. The CDR3 DNA reads TGTGCCAGCAGCCCCTTCCGAGGAGGGGAAGGAACAGATACGCAGTATTTT. Translation: CASSPFRGGEGTDTQYF.

The chain employs TRBV29-1 and TRBJ1-1; the D gene is possibly TRBD1 (6 bases). Deletions cut 3 bases from V and 7 bases from J, with 15 bases between. The CDR3 is made up of 13 amino acids. Germline loops: CDR1 SQVTM, CDR2 ANQGSEA. The CDR3 sequence: CSVDPTGKGEAFF. CDR3 coding DNA: TGCAGCGTTGATCCTACAGGGAAGGGTGAAGCTTTCTTT.

The rearrangement links TRBV30 to TRBJ1-4, with 9 bases that match TRBD1. The CDR3 has 15 residues. Germline CDR1 reads GTSNPN; CDR2 reads SVGIG (reference sequence). Trimming cost V 1 base and J 11 bases; bases outside gene matches: 11. The CDR3 DNA is TGTGCCTGGAGTGCAGTAGGACAGGGGAGGGGGAAACTGTTTTTT. Residues: CAWSAVGQGRGKLFF.

This clone was recorded once. The chain links TRBV30 to TRBJ2-3; possible D gene TRBD1, 6 bases. The V gene's germline CDR1 is GTSNPN and CDR2 SVGIG (reference sequence). This CDR3 has 15 residues. Trimming took off 3 bases at V and 5 bases at J, with 18 bases between the two ends. CDR3 in DNA: TGTGCCTGGAGCGATTGGGGGCCCATAGGAGATACGCAGTATTTT. As protein: CAWSDWGPIGDTQYF. Complete variable domain (other parts from reference TRBV30 and TRBJ2-3): SQTIHQWPATLVQPVGSPLSLECTVEGTSNPNLYWYRQAAGRGLQLLFYSVGIGQISSEVPQNLSASRPQDRQFILSSKKLLLSDSGFYLCAWSDWGPIGDTQYFGPGTRLTVL.

V usage is TRBV27 and J usage is TRBJ2-1; TRBD2 matches at 9 bases. Germline loops: CDR1 MNHEY, CDR2 SMNVEV (reference sequence). The CDR3 length is 14 residues. V lost 3 bases, J lost 4 bases, and 1 base stayed unmatched. CDR3 in amino acids: CASSLAGGYNEQFF. CDR3 bases: TGTGCCAGCAGTTTGGCGGGGGGGTACAATGAGCAGTTCTTC.

The gene calls are TRBV7-9 and TRBJ2-7; 8 bases map to TRBD1. The CDR3 runs 14 residues. Germline CDR1 is SEHNR and CDR2 is FQNEAQ (reference sequence). With 1 base clipped from V and 3 bases from J, the junction kept 2 bases outside the gene matches. The chain's CDR3 is CASSLGTGYYEQYF. The CDR3, as DNA: TGTGCCAGCAGCTTAGGGACAGGGTACTACGAGCAGTACTTC.

The CDR3 region has the DNA TGTGCCAGCAGTCCAACTATCACCTACGAGCAGTACTTC. Residues: CASSPTITYEQYF. The rearrangement joins TRBV6-5 to TRBJ2-7, with no clear D. V was clipped by 5 bases and J by 2 bases, with 10 bases between them. This CDR3 is 13 amino acids long. Germline V gives CDR1 MNHEY, CDR2 SVGAGI.

V gene TRBV7-2 combines with J gene TRBJ2-1; TRBD2 matches at 8 bases. The germline CDR1 and CDR2 sequences are SGHTA and FQGNSA. There are 16 residues in the CDR3. V gave up 1 base and J gave up 4 bases; unmatched junction bases: 6. CDR3 region: CASSLETSGRYNEQFF. In DNA form, the CDR3 reads TGTGCCAGCAGCTTAGAAACTAGCGGAAGATACAATGAGCAGTTCTTC.

The CDR3 loop reads CASRETGAGNTIYF. Written as DNA, the CDR3 is TGTGCCAGCAGGGAGACAGGGGCTGGAAACACCATATATTTT. The chain carries TRBV2 and TRBJ1-3, with TRBD1 matching 8 bases. There are 14 residues in the CDR3. Germline assignment: CDR1 SNHLY and CDR2 FYNNEI. Losses at the gene ends were 6 bases for V and 2 bases for J; bases not matched to a gene: 3.

As to this clone: Other DNA sequences in the sample encode the same CDR3. This chain connects TRBV7-3 to TRBJ2-3, with D possibly being TRBD1 (5 bases). Germline assignment: CDR1 SGHTA and CDR2 FQGTGA. Trimming pared 0 bases from V and 4 bases from J, leaving 5 bases between. The CDR3 extends over 13 amino acids. The CDR3: CASSLTGADTQYF. CDR3 sequence (DNA): TGTGCCAGCAGCTTAACAGGGGCAGATACGCAGTATTTT.

The chain links TRBV7-2 to TRBJ2-1; D may be TRBD2 (5 bases). CDR1 is SGHTA, CDR2 FQGNSA, per germline. There are 12 residues in the CDR3. With 0 bases removed from V and 13 bases from J, the gap between germline ends came to 10 bases. CDR3 DNA sequence: TGTGCCAGCAGCTTAGCCGCGGGTGTACAGTTCTTC. Translating it yields CASSLAAGVQFF.

The chain employs TRBV6-6 and TRBJ2-7, with TRBD1 as a possible D gene (6 bases). The CDR3 runs to 14 residues. Germline V lookup: CDR1 MNHNY, CDR2 SVGAGI (reference sequence). V lost 1 base, J lost 2 bases, and 9 bases lay in between. The CDR3 loop reads CASSYYWGPYEQYF. CDR3 sequence (DNA): TGTGCCAGCAGTTACTACTGGGGGCCCTACGAGCAGTACTTC.

With respect to this clone: The same CDR3 also results from other DNA sequences found in this sample. J is TRBJ1-5 and V is TRBV18; D is unclear. The CDR3 contains 14 residues. Trimming pared 0 bases from V and 4 bases from J, leaving 7 bases between. The germline V gene has CDR1 KGHSH and CDR2 LQKENI. The CDR3 region has the DNA TGTGCCAGCTCACCACCGGGCGGGAATCAGCCCCAGCATTTT. Translating it yields CASSPPGGNQPQHF.

The V and J genes are TRBV5-1 and TRBJ1-1; D ambiguous. The CDR3 runs 17 residues. Germline V gives CDR1 SGHRS, CDR2 YFSETQ. The germline V and J ends were trimmed by 2 bases and 7 bases, with 24 bases remaining between them. The CDR3 reads CASSFRLTEPEGSEAFF. The CDR3 DNA is TGCGCCAGCAGCTTCCGTTTGACGGAGCCCGAGGGCAGTGAAGCTTTCTTT.

This clone was recorded only once. The rearrangement uses TRBV18 and TRBJ1-2; 10 bases are a match to TRBD1. V lost 2 bases, J lost 6 bases, and 9 bases stayed unmatched. Germline V gives CDR1 KGHSH, CDR2 LQKENI. The CDR3 spans 16 residues. The CDR3 DNA sequence: TGTGCCAGCTCACCAAATAGCAGACAGGGGGCCGATGGCTACACCTTC. This codes for CASSPNSRQGADGYTF. The full variable domain, with the rest looked up from reference TRBV18 and TRBJ1-2, is NAGVMQNPRHLVRRRGQEARLRCSPMKGHSHVYWYRQLPEEGLKFMVYLQKENIIDESGMPKERFSAEFPKEGPSILRIQQVVRGDSAAYFCASSPNSRQGADGYTFGSGTRLTVV.